What follows are 19 T cell receptor beta chains derived from one specimen sequenced in a study of identical twins. MiXCR was run by TCRdb on the 5' RACE reads, yielding one entry per CDR3 protein. This table has roughly 570,000 distinct CDR3 sequences, 9% to 10% appearing once. The same specimen was also included in a second study, on yellow fever vaccine responses in identical twins.

The sequencing sample was made of PBMCs. All receptors come from a woman under 30 in good health.

This clonotype came up a few times. V is TRBV2 and J is TRBJ2-7; D is undetermined. Germline lookup yields CDR1 SNHLY and CDR2 FYNNEI. Trimming took off 8 bases at V and 7 bases at J, with 15 bases between the two ends. The CDR3 has 12 residues. The CDR3 reads CASVGYLREQYF. The DNA for the CDR3 is TGTGCCAGCGTGGGGTACTTGAGGGAGCAGTACTTC. Based on the CDR3 plus reference TRBV2 and TRBJ2-7, the full variable domain is EPEVTQTPSHQVTQMGQEVILRCVPISNHLYFYWYRQILGQKVEFLVSFYNNEISEKSEIFDDQFSVERPDGSNFTLKIRSTKLEDSAMYFCASVGYLREQYFGPGTRLTVT.

The chain recombines TRBV4-3 with TRBJ1-6, with TRBD1 as a possible D gene (6 bases). Trimming cost V 0 bases and J 6 bases, with 15 bases left between them. This CDR3 has 17 residues. Germline V gene lookup returns CDR1 LGHNA and CDR2 YSLEER. The CDR3 DNA follows: TGCGCCAGCAGCCAAGATTTGGGCAGGGGTTTTAATTCACCCCTCCACTTT. Its protein is CASSQDLGRGFNSPLHF.

V is TRBV29-1 and J is TRBJ2-7; D may be TRBD1 (5 bases). The CDR3 length is 12 residues. V was shortened by 0 bases and J by 5 bases, with 8 bases between the two germline ends. Germline-derived CDR1 and CDR2 are SQVTM and ANQGSEA. CDR3 in amino acids: CSVEEVGDEQYF. DNA of the CDR3: TGCAGCGTTGAAGAGGTAGGGGACGAGCAGTACTTC.

Only a few counts were recorded for this clonotype. This chain uses TRBV5-6 with TRBJ2-7; D gene uncertain. Looked up from germline, CDR1 is SGHDT and CDR2 is YYEEEE. V lost 4 bases, J lost 0 bases, and 11 bases lay in between. There are 14 residues in the CDR3. The CDR3 reads CASSTKRSSYEQYF. CDR3 in DNA: TGTGCCAGCAGCACAAAAAGGAGCTCCTACGAGCAGTACTTC.

The rearrangement joins TRBV6-2 or TRBV6-3 to TRBJ2-7; D might be TRBD2 (5 bases). This CDR3 is 17 amino acids long. V gave up 11 bases and J gave up 0 bases, with 26 bases separating them. CDR1 is MNHEY, CDR2 SVGEGT, per germline. Here the CDR3 DNA reads TGTGCCTCAAGTTATCGGGGAGTCCAGAGAAGCTCCTACGAGCAGTACTTC. This translates into CASSYRGVQRSSYEQYF.

This chain uses TRBV29-1 with TRBJ2-5; 11 nucleotides agree with TRBD1. This CDR3 spans 13 amino acids. Germline V lookup: CDR1 SQVTM, CDR2 ANQGSEA. V was clipped by 6 bases and J by 3 bases; unmatched bases: 3. The DNA of the CDR3 is TGCAGCGTGTGGACAGGGGGCAAAGAGACCCAGTACTTC. Its translation is CSVWTGGKETQYF.

This clonotype was observed a handful of times. The rearrangement uses TRBV14 and TRBJ1-1; TRBD1 agrees at 10 bases. V lost 2 bases and J lost 8; bases outside the gene matches: 5. Germline V CDR1 and CDR2: SGHDN, FVKESK. This CDR3 has 14 residues. The CDR3: CASSQQTGGVEAFF. CDR3 nucleotides: TGTGCCAGCAGCCAACAGACAGGGGGCGTGGAAGCTTTCTTT.

This chain joins TRBV6-1 and TRBJ1-4; unclear D gene. The germline V gene encodes CDR1 MNHNS and CDR2 SASEGT. This CDR3 spans 13 amino acids. V lost 2 bases to trimming and J lost 8 bases, with 9 bases between them. The CDR3 loop is CASSERGREKLFF. The CDR3 bases are TGTGCCAGCAGTGAACGGGGTCGGGAAAAACTGTTTTTT.

This clonotype came up a few times. This chain joins TRBV20-1 and TRBJ2-7, with D perhaps matching TRBD1 (6 bases). The CDR3 length is 14 residues. V was clipped by 0 bases and J by 4 bases, with 13 bases between them. Germline V lookup: CDR1 DFQATT, CDR2 SNEGSKA (reference sequence). The CDR3 loop is CSARDIGTTYEQYF. Here the CDR3 DNA reads TGCAGTGCTAGAGATATCGGGACAACTTACGAGCAGTACTTC.

In its sample, this clonotype was seen a few times. The chain has TRBV6-2 or TRBV6-3 and TRBJ2-3, with 10 nucleotides matching TRBD2. V lost 4 bases and J lost 4; bases outside the gene matches: 11. CDR3 length: 17 residues. Germline V gene lookup returns CDR1 MNHEY and CDR2 SVGEGT. CDR3 sequence: CASSSQLLAGNPDTQYF. DNA for the CDR3: TGTGCCAGCAGTTCCCAACTACTAGCGGGGAACCCAGATACGCAGTATTTT.

The chain uses TRBV4-1 and TRBJ2-1; D is ambiguous. Trimming left V 1 base short and J 9 bases short, with 13 bases between. CDR1 is MGHRA, CDR2 YSYEKL, per germline. The CDR3 runs to 14 residues. In DNA, the CDR3 is TGCGCCAGCAGCCAAGGAGGTGGGATGGTTGAGCAGTTCTTC. Its protein product is CASSQGGGMVEQFF.

V is TRBV10-3 and J is TRBJ2-3; 7 positions match TRBD2. From germline, CDR1 is ENHRY and CDR2 SYGVKD. J was trimmed by 2 bases and V by 7 bases; bases with no gene match: 9. The CDR3 totals 15 residues. CDR3 sequence reads: CAINRFSGITDTQYF. The DNA for the CDR3 is TGTGCCATCAACCGATTCAGCGGGATCACAGATACGCAGTATTTT.

This clonotype was recorded many times. The chain recombines TRBV11-2 with TRBJ2-5; 8 bases match TRBD1. The V gene end was trimmed by 2 bases and the J gene end by 4 bases; junction bases not matched to a gene: 21. Germline values: CDR1 SGHAT, CDR2 FQNNGV. There are 20 residues in the CDR3. DNA for the CDR3: TGTGCCAGCAGCTTAACCCCGGGACAGGTTGACTATACTTTGGGAGAGACCCAGTACTTC. The encoded protein is CASSLTPGQVDYTLGETQYF.

As to this clonotype: Possible read error: a much larger clone is one base away. This chain connects TRBV5-6 to TRBJ2-7; D may be TRBD1 or TRBD2 (5 bases each). This CDR3 region has 15 residues. Germline V gene lookup returns CDR1 SGHDT and CDR2 YYEEEE. V was clipped by 4 bases and J by 3 bases, with 17 bases between them. The CDR3 is CASSNTGAVLYEQYF. The CDR3 DNA sequence: TGTGCCAGCAGCAACACCGGGGCAGTTCTCTACGAGCAGTACTTC.

This clonotype was seen only a few times. The V call is TRBV28, the J call TRBJ2-1; tentatively, D is TRBD1 or TRBD2 (5 bases each). In germline, CDR1 is MDHEN, CDR2 SYDVKM. The CDR3 covers 14 residues. With 6 bases removed from V and 7 bases from J, the gap between germline ends came to 16 bases. The CDR3 loop is CASRGPGRGNEQFF. CDR3 coding DNA: TGTGCCAGCAGGGGGCCCGGGCGAGGGAATGAGCAGTTCTTC.

This clonotype came up many times. The chain links TRBV11-2 to TRBJ2-1; 12 nucleotides line up with TRBD2. CDR3 size: 15 residues. The J segment lost 8 bases and the V segment lost 5 bases, leaving 7 bases of the junction unmatched. The germline V gene has CDR1 SGHAT and CDR2 FQNNGV. CDR3 region: CASSVGLAGSYEQFF. CDR3 nucleotides: TGTGCCAGCAGCGTAGGACTAGCGGGATCGTATGAGCAGTTCTTC.

The chain combines TRBV18 with TRBJ2-3; the D call may be TRBD1 or TRBD2 (6 bases each). Germline lookup yields CDR1 KGHSH and CDR2 LQKENI. V was shortened by 0 bases and J by 5 bases, with 9 bases between the two germline ends. The CDR3 extends over 14 amino acids. The CDR3 region is CASSPPGGQDTQYF. CDR3 in DNA: TGTGCCAGCTCACCACCGGGGGGACAAGATACGCAGTATTTT.

The sample holds many counts of this clonotype. The chain employs TRBV12-3 or TRBV12-4 and TRBJ2-7, with 10 bases identical to TRBD2. The CDR3 runs to 12 residues. V shed 7 bases and J 7 bases; nucleotides not matched to a gene: 4. Here the CDR3 DNA reads TGTGCCAGCACCGGGACTAGCGTTGAGCAGTACTTC. Amino acid sequence: CASTGTSVEQYF.

This clonotype was detected ten times or more. Here the CDR3 DNA reads TGTGCCAGCAGTCGCGATGGAGTGGGCTACGAGCAGTACTTC. It translates to CASSRDGVGYEQYF. The chain uses TRBV6-1 and TRBJ2-7; no clear D. The CDR3 has 14 amino acids. The V and J ends lost 5 bases and 3 bases respectively, with 14 bases between them. Germline assignment: CDR1 MNHNS and CDR2 SASEGT.